The present T cell receptor beta chain was sequenced within a study of shared clonotypes between healthy human individuals. As defined, naive CD8 cells were CD45RO-negative and positively selected for CCR7, with terminally differentiated effector memory CD45RA+ cells excluded. Germline V gene data show CDR1 as SNHLY and CDR2 as FYNNEI. There are 16 residues in the CDR3. Losses at the gene ends were 4 bases for V and 4 bases for J; bases not matched to a gene: 9. Profiling relied on immunoSEQ multiplex PCR, and the TCRdb table lists in-frame clones only, not all of them. The sample has some 1,900,000 clones; approximately 94% are singletons.

The V call is TRBV2, the J call TRBJ2-5; 10 nucleotides line up with TRBD2. Sequences were obtained from naive CD8+ T cells sorted from blood. The source of this sequence is a man aged 18-30 years in good health. CDR3 in DNA: TGTGCCAGCAGTGGACCTGCTAGCGGGGGACCAGAGACCCAGTACTTC. Amino acids: CASSGPASGGPETQYF.